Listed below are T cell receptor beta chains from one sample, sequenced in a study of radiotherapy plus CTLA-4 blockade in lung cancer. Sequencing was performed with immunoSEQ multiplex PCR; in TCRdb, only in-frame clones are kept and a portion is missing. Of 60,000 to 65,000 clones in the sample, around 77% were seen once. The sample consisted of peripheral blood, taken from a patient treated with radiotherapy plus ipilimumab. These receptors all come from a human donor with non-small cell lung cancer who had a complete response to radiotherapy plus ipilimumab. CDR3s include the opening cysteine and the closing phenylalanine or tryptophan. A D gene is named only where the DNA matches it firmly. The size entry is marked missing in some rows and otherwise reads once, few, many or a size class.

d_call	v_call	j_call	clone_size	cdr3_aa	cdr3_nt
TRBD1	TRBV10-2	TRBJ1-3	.	CASRSGQAGNTIYF	TGCGCCAGCCGTTCGGGACAGGCGGGAAACACCATATATTTT
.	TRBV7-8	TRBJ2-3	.	CASAAFPGRGAQYF	TGTGCCAGCGCGGCTTTCCCAGGGCGGGGTGCGCAGTATTTT
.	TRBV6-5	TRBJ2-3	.	CASSLQRRGDSDTQYF	TGTGCCAGCAGTTTACAGCGGCGAGGGGACTCCGATACGCAGTATTTT
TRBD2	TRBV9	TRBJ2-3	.	CASSPDPGLAGAEGDTQYF	TGTGCCAGCAGCCCCGACCCGGGACTAGCGGGGGCCGAAGGAGATACGCAGTATTTT
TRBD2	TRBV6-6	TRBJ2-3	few	CASSAGTSGVSYNF	TGTGCCAGCAGTGCCGGGACTAGCGGGGTTTCATACAATTTT
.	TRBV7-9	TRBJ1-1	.	CASSLVVGEEAFF	TGTGCCAGCAGCTTAGTAGTAGGGGAGGAAGCTTTCTTT
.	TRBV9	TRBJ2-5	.	CARIPGGTQYF	TGTGCCAGGATCCCTGGGGGGACCCAGTACTTC
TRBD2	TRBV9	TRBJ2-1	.	CASSGSGSSSYNEQFF	TGTGCCAGCAGCGGTAGCGGGTCGAGCTCCTACAATGAGCAGTTCTTC
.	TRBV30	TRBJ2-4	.	CAWTYVSAKNIQYF	TGTGCCTGGACCTACGTGTCGGCCAAAAACATTCAGTACTTC
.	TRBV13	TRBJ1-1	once	CASSRELRFRTEAFF	TGTGCCAGCAGCCGGGAATTGCGGTTTAGGACTGAAGCTTTCTTT
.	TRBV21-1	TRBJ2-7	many	CASSVIYEQYF	TGTGCCAGCAGCGTAATCTACGAGCAGTACTTC
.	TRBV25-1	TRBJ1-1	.	CASSEGGGWNTEAFF	TGTGCCAGCAGTGAAGGGGGGGGCTGGAACACTGAAGCTTTCTTT
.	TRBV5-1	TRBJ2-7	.	CASSLEIGNRAYEQYF	TGCGCCAGCAGCTTGGAAATCGGCAACAGGGCTTACGAGCAGTACTTC
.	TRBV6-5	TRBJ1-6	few	CASSYSAERGSPLHF	TGTGCCAGCAGTTACTCCGCAGAGCGCGGTTCACCCCTCCACTTT
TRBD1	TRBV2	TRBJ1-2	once	CASSKQGAGGYTF	TGTGCCAGCAGTAAACAGGGGGCTGGGGGCTACACCTTC
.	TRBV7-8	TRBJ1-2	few	CASSVSRGLPYGYTF	TGTGCCAGCAGCGTCTCCCGGGGGCTTCCCTATGGCTACACCTTC
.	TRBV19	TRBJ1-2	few	CASEISRGANYGYTF	TGTGCCAGTGAGATTTCCAGGGGAGCTAACTATGGCTACACCTTC
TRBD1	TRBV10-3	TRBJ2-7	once	CAISEVEGASYEQYF	TGTGCCATCAGTGAGGTTGAGGGGGCCTCCTACGAGCAGTACTTC
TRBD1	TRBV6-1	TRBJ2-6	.	CASTVRDRGNVLTF	TGTGCCAGCACAGTCCGGGACAGGGGAAACGTCCTGACTTTC
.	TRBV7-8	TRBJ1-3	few	CASSLGAISGNTIYF	TGTGCCAGCAGCTTGGGGGCCATCTCTGGAAACACCATATATTTT
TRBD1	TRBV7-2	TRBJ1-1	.	CASSYLTGAEAFF	TGTGCCAGCAGCTACCTGACAGGGGCCGAAGCTTTCTTT
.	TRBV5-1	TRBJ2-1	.	CASSLSSYNEQFF	TGCGCCAGCAGCCTCAGCTCCTACAATGAGCAGTTCTTC
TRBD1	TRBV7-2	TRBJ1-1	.	CASSGLGGSRSTEAFF	TGTGCCAGCAGCGGACTAGGGGGCAGTAGGAGCACTGAAGCTTTCTTT
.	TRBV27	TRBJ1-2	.	CASSSRGSYGYTF	TGTGCCAGCAGTTCTAGGGGCAGCTATGGCTACACCTTC
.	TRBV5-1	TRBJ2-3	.	CASSLGATSITDTQYF	TGCGCCAGCAGCTTGGGGGCCACTAGCATCACAGATACGCAGTATTTT
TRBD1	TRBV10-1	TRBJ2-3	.	CASSARTGGTDTQYF	TGCGCCAGCAGTGCGCGGACAGGGGGCACAGATACGCAGTATTTT
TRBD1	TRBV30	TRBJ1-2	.	CAWRPAIRGYTDGYTF	TGTGCCTGGAGGCCTGCGATCAGGGGGTATACGGATGGCTACACCTTC
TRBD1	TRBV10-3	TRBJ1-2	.	CAINPGDRPGGGYTF	TGTGCCATCAACCCAGGGGACAGGCCCGGCGGTGGCTACACCTTC
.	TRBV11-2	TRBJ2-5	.	CASSLRGAEQETQYF	TGTGCCAGCAGCTTACGGGGGGCGGAACAAGAGACCCAGTACTTC
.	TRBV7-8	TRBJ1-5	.	CASSTAYYSNQPQHF	TGTGCCAGCAGCACGGCATACTATAGCAATCAGCCCCAGCATTTT
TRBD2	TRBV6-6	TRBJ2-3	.	CASNARSGGRGDTQYF	TGTGCCAGCAACGCCCGGAGTGGCGGGAGAGGTGATACGCAGTATTTT
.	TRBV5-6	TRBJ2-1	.	CASSPDGGPRYNEQFF	TGTGCCAGCAGCCCGGACGGGGGCCCTCGGTACAATGAGCAGTTCTTC
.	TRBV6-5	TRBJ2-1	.	CASSWDPEGIVEQFF	TGTGCCAGCAGCTGGGACCCCGAGGGTATTGTTGAGCAGTTCTTC
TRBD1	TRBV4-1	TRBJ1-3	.	CASSPGTGYSGNTIYF	TGCGCCAGCAGCCCCGGGACAGGGTACTCTGGAAACACCATATATTTT
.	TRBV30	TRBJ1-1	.	CAWSVPGAVAFF	TGTGCCTGGAGTGTACCGGGGGCAGTGGCTTTCTTT
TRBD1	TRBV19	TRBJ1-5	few	CASSSLTGGFNQPQHF	TGTGCCAGTAGTTCGCTGACAGGGGGCTTCAATCAGCCCCAGCATTTT
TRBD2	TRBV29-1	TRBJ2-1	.	CSAQAGGSIDEQFF	TGCAGCGCCCAAGCAGGCGGGAGTATCGATGAGCAGTTCTTC
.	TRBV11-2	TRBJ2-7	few	CASSSYREFNEQYF	TGTGCCAGCAGCTCCTACAGGGAATTCAACGAGCAGTACTTC
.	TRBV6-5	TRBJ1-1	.	CASTEGSGEAFF	TGTGCCAGCACCGAGGGATCTGGTGAAGCTTTCTTT
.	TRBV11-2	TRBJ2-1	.	CASSSSGTLYNEQFF	TGTGCCAGCAGTTCCTCCGGGACACTTTACAATGAGCAGTTCTTC